Presented here are 27 T cell receptor beta chains from one specimen sequenced in a study of T-cell memory formation after mild COVID-19. TCRdb fed the 5' RACE reads into MiXCR, producing one record per CDR3 protein. The sample has about 560,000 distinct CDR3 sequences, roughly 17% seen once. Sequencing was performed on PBMCs or a T cell subset sorted from them (not recorded which). All receptors derive from an adult woman who had mild COVID-19 (a few samples of this study predate the infection). Cell type and time point are not known.

The chain couples TRBV5-6 to TRBJ1-3, with D hard to call. The V end was cut by 1 base, the J end by 5 bases, with 16 bases between. This CDR3 has 16 amino acids. The germline V gene encodes CDR1 SGHDT and CDR2 YYEEEE. The CDR3 bases are TGTGCCAGCAGCTTGAGGATGGTGATGGAGCGAAACACCATATATTTT. Residues: CASSLRMVMERNTIYF.

This clonotype was seen a few times. The V and J genes are TRBV29-1 and TRBJ2-1; 9 bases are shared with TRBD2. Germline assignment: CDR1 SQVTM and CDR2 ANQGSEA. V gave up 4 bases and J gave up 6 bases; unmatched junction bases: 4. The CDR3 is made up of 13 amino acids. The CDR3 loop reads CSVAGLARNEQFF. In nucleotides, the CDR3 is TGCAGCGTTGCAGGACTAGCGCGCAATGAGCAGTTCTTC.

This clonotype showed up many times. The genes are TRBV18 and TRBJ2-7; 12 nucleotides line up with TRBD2. This CDR3 comprises 17 residues. J lost 2 bases, V lost 0 bases, and 5 bases had no gene match. The germline V gene has CDR1 KGHSH and CDR2 LQKENI. The CDR3 loop is CASSPPTSGRPTYEQYF. CDR3 sequence (DNA): TGTGCCAGCTCACCACCGACTAGCGGGAGACCTACCTACGAGCAGTACTTC.

This clonotype was observed a handful of times. The rearrangement joins TRBV12-3 or TRBV12-4 to TRBJ2-3; 12 bases fit TRBD2. The CDR3 consists of 17 residues. V was pared by 5 bases and J by 5 bases, with 11 bases of the junction left unmatched. CDR3 nucleotides: TGTGCCAGCAGTCCGGGGCTAGCGGGGGGGCCGGGAGATACGCAGTATTTT. Translating it yields CASSPGLAGGPGDTQYF.

This sequence joins TRBV2 and TRBJ2-1; tentatively, D is TRBD2 (5 bases). V lost 7 bases to trimming and J lost 10 bases, with 20 bases between them. Per germline, CDR1 SNHLY and CDR2 FYNNEI. The CDR3 totals 14 residues. CDR3: CASILIGSTGEQFF. In nucleotides, the CDR3 is TGTGCCAGCATCCTCATAGGGAGTACCGGGGAGCAGTTCTTC.

The chain links TRBV30 to TRBJ1-1; a possible D gene is TRBD1 (6 bases). The CDR3 is 13 amino acids. Trimming left V 4 bases short and J 1 base short, with 10 bases between. Germline loops: CDR1 GTSNPN, CDR2 SVGIG (reference sequence). The CDR3 sequence is CAWNREKNTEAFF. The CDR3 coding sequence is TGTGCCTGGAACAGGGAAAAGAACACTGAAGCTTTCTTT. Together with reference TRBV30 and TRBJ1-1, the CDR3 gives the full variable domain: SQTIHQWPATLVQPVGSPLSLECTVEGTSNPNLYWYRQAAGRGLQLLFYSVGIGQISSEVPQNLSASRPQDRQFILSSKKLLLSDSGFYLCAWNREKNTEAFFGQGTRLTVV.

CDR3 bases: TGTGCCAGCAGCTTAGCTTCGGGCAGGGCGGGAAACACCATATATTTT. Its translation: CASSLASGRAGNTIYF. This chain uses TRBV7-8 with TRBJ1-3; a weak D match, TRBD1 (5 bases). This CDR3 comprises 16 residues. The germline CDR1 and CDR2 sequences are SGHVS and FQNEAQ. With 0 bases removed from V and 4 bases from J, the gap between germline ends came to 13 bases.

This clonotype was detected many times. The junction does not match germline at one end; this may be a read error. In DNA form, the CDR3 reads TGTGCCAGCAGTTTAGGAGGACAGGGCTACGAGCAGTACTTC. Translated: CASSLGGQGYEQYF. The V call is TRBV5-1, the J call TRBJ2-7; 8 bases align to TRBD1. Germline-derived CDR1 and CDR2 are SGHRS and YFSETQ. The CDR3 has 14 amino acids.

This clonotype showed up just a few times. This sequence joins TRBV7-9 and TRBJ1-5, with 8 bases matching TRBD1. Germline CDR1 and CDR2: SEHNR and FQNEAQ (reference sequence). There are 15 residues in the CDR3. The ends lost 5 bases at V and 5 bases at J; junction bases unmatched: 8. CDR3 nucleotides: TGTGCCAGCAGCGCTGACAGGGGACCGCATCAGCCCCAGCATTTT. Protein: CASSADRGPHQPQHF.

There are a few counts of this clonotype. The rearrangement joins TRBV29-1 to TRBJ2-7; 7 bases fit TRBD1. Germline lookup yields CDR1 SQVTM and CDR2 ANQGSEA. The CDR3 runs to 15 residues. With V trimmed by 0 bases and J by 1 base, 6 bases remained unmatched. CDR3 region: CSVEETGQSSYEQYF. The CDR3 coding sequence is TGCAGCGTTGAAGAAACGGGACAGAGTTCCTACGAGCAGTACTTC.

This clonotype was counted only a few times. This chain links TRBV3-1 with TRBJ1-1, with D uncertain. The CDR3 covers 18 residues. The V gene lost 2 bases and the J gene lost 0 bases, with 19 bases spanning the gap. Germline CDR1 reads LGHDT; CDR2 reads YNNKEL (reference sequence). The CDR3 bases are TGTGCCAGCAGCCAACCCCGAGGTCGGTCGCCCATGAACACTGAAGCTTTCTTT. It is translated as CASSQPRGRSPMNTEAFF.

Many counts were recorded for this clonotype. The chain recombines TRBV7-9 with TRBJ1-2; unclear D gene. CDR1 is SEHNR, CDR2 FQNEAQ, per germline (reference sequence). The CDR3 contains 13 residues. V was clipped by 5 bases and J by 1 base, with 8 bases between them. This CDR3 is CASSISDNYGYTF. CDR3 in DNA: TGTGCCAGCAGCATCTCAGATAACTATGGCTACACCTTC.

This clonotype has just a few counts. This sequence joins TRBV19 and TRBJ1-2; 9 bases align to TRBD1. Germline V gene lookup returns CDR1 LNHDA and CDR2 SQIVND (reference sequence). The CDR3 runs 16 residues. V lost 4 bases to trimming and J lost 2 bases; unmatched junction nucleotides: 8. The CDR3 DNA reads as TGTGCCAGTAGTACCACCACCGGGACAGGGAACTATGGCTACACCTTC. Amino acid sequence: CASSTTTGTGNYGYTF.

CDR3 loop: CASSLLRDWGEQYF. The CDR3 nucleotides read TGTGCCAGCAGTTTATTACGTGATTGGGGGGAGCAGTACTTC. The V gene is TRBV28, the J gene TRBJ2-7; D may match TRBD1 or TRBD2 (5 bases each). The CDR3 spans 14 residues. Deletions cut 1 base from V and 7 bases from J, with 14 bases between. The germline V gene encodes CDR1 MDHEN and CDR2 SYDVKM.

The J gene is TRBJ2-3, the V gene TRBV2; 7 nucleotides match TRBD2. Per germline, CDR1 SNHLY and CDR2 FYNNEI. This CDR3 region has 16 residues. J lost 0 bases, V lost 2 bases, and 5 bases had no gene match. CDR3 in amino acids: CASSESQLASTDTQYF. CDR3 sequence (DNA): TGTGCCAGCAGTGAAAGCCAACTAGCGAGCACAGATACGCAGTATTTT.

The chain carries TRBV18 and TRBJ2-7, with D unresolved. Germline assignment: CDR1 KGHSH and CDR2 LQKENI. V lost 1 base, J lost 2 bases, and 12 bases lay in between. The CDR3 loop spans 15 amino acids. In nucleotides, the CDR3 is TGTGCCAGCTCACCACGAACGCCGCCAACCTACGAGCAGTACTTC. It translates to CASSPRTPPTYEQYF.

This clonotype was detected ten times or more. The chain has TRBV5-6 and TRBJ2-7; D may match TRBD1 or TRBD2 (5 bases each). CDR3 length: 13 residues. The V gene lost 4 bases and the J gene lost 2 bases, with 10 bases spanning the gap. CDR1 is SGHDT and CDR2 is YYEEEE in the germline V gene. In nucleotides, the CDR3 is TGTGCCAGCAGCCCGGGACGGACCTACGAGCAGTACTTC. Residues: CASSPGRTYEQYF.

Only a few counts were recorded for this clonotype. This chain joins TRBV13 and TRBJ1-1, with D uncertain. This CDR3 has 12 residues. Trimming left V 5 bases short and J 9 bases short, with 13 bases between. Per germline, CDR1 PRHDT and CDR2 FYEKMQ (reference sequence). The CDR3 DNA reads as TGTGCCAGCAGCCTTCCCCCAGGAAAAGCTTTCTTT. Residues: CASSLPPGKAFF.

V usage is TRBV4-1 and J usage is TRBJ2-5, with TRBD2 matching over 15 bases. Looked up from germline, CDR1 is MGHRA and CDR2 is YSYEKL. The V gene end was trimmed by 3 bases and the J gene end by 5 bases; junction bases not matched to a gene: 4. This CDR3 spans 16 amino acids. Here the CDR3 DNA reads TGCGCCAGCAGCCACTCGGGACTAGCGGGGGGTGAGACCCAGTACTTC. Translation: CASSHSGLAGGETQYF.

The chain couples TRBV7-2 to TRBJ2-2; TRBD1 matches at 9 bases. The CDR3 runs to 18 residues. Germline V gene sequence: CDR1 SGHTA, CDR2 FQGNSA. With V trimmed by 2 bases and J by 7 bases, 14 bases remained unmatched. CDR3 sequence reads: CASSLSTGWDRDGGELFF. The CDR3, as DNA: TGTGCCAGCAGCTTATCGACCGGATGGGACAGGGACGGCGGGGAGCTGTTTTTT. Together with reference TRBV7-2 and TRBJ2-2, the CDR3 gives the full variable domain: GAGVSQSPSNKVTEKGKDVELRCDPISGHTALYWYRQSLGQGLEFLIYFQGNSAPDKSGLPSDRFSAERTGGSVSTLTIQRTQQEDSAVYLCASSLSTGWDRDGGELFFGEGSRLTVL.

This clonotype was found a few times. The V call is TRBV7-2, the J call TRBJ1-5; D unclear. CDR1 is SGHTA, CDR2 FQGNSA, per germline. The CDR3 is made up of 13 amino acids. V gave up 2 bases and J gave up 11 bases, with 13 bases separating them. The DNA of the CDR3 is TGTGCCAGCAGCTTATACCCGGGTCTGTCCCAGCATTTT. It encodes CASSLYPGLSQHF.

The chain employs TRBV5-1 and TRBJ2-6, with 11 bases identical to TRBD1. The CDR3 is 17 amino acids. The V gene end was trimmed by 4 bases and the J gene end by 2 bases; junction bases not matched to a gene: 5. CDR1 and CDR2 (germline): SGHRS, YFSETQ. The CDR3 reads CASSHGTGGPGANVLTF. CDR3 nucleotides: TGCGCCAGCAGCCATGGGACAGGGGGGCCTGGGGCCAACGTCCTGACTTTC.

The chain links TRBV5-1 to TRBJ2-2, with D perhaps given as TRBD1 or TRBD2 (5 bases each). With 4 bases removed from V and 1 base from J, the gap between germline ends came to 14 bases. The CDR3 sequence is 16 residues long. Germline assignment: CDR1 SGHRS and CDR2 YFSETQ. CDR3 sequence: CASSPRGSENTGELFF. CDR3 bases: TGCGCCAGCAGCCCGAGGGGTAGCGAGAACACCGGGGAGCTGTTTTTT.

This clonotype was seen a single time. The chain joins TRBV7-2 to TRBJ2-2; 8 bases line up with TRBD1. The CDR3 sequence is 15 residues long. Per the germline V gene, CDR1 is SGHTA and CDR2 is FQGNSA. The V gene end was trimmed by 6 bases and the J gene end by 6 bases; junction bases not matched to a gene: 9. As DNA, the CDR3 is TGTGCCAGCAGTTCGGACAGGGCGTGGGCCGGGGAGCTGTTTTTT. It translates to CASSSDRAWAGELFF.

J is TRBJ2-5 and V is TRBV9; 15 positions match TRBD2. This CDR3 comprises 15 residues. V lost 3 bases and J lost 5; bases outside the gene matches: 2. Germline V lookup: CDR1 SGDLS, CDR2 YYNGEE. The CDR3 coding sequence is TGTGCCAGCAGCGCGGGGACTAGCGGGAGGGAGACCCAGTACTTC. The encoded protein is CASSAGTSGRETQYF.

For this clonotype: With a much larger clone just one base away, this may be a read error. The chain uses TRBV12-3 or TRBV12-4 and TRBJ2-7; D tentatively reads TRBD1 or TRBD2 (5 bases each). CDR3 length: 16 residues. Trimming stripped 6 bases from V and 2 bases from J, with 20 bases between. The CDR3 sequence is CASSPQRDERAYEQYF. The CDR3 DNA follows: TGTGCCAGCAGCCCTCAAAGGGACGAGAGGGCCTACGAGCAGTACTTC.

V usage is TRBV7-2 and J usage is TRBJ1-1; 9 bases are shared with TRBD1. Germline V gene lookup returns CDR1 SGHTA and CDR2 FQGNSA. J lost 1 base, V lost 5 bases, and 5 bases had no gene match. The CDR3 spans 15 residues. This CDR3 reads CASSADRGKNTEAFF. The CDR3 DNA is TGTGCCAGCAGCGCAGACAGGGGGAAGAACACTGAAGCTTTCTTT.